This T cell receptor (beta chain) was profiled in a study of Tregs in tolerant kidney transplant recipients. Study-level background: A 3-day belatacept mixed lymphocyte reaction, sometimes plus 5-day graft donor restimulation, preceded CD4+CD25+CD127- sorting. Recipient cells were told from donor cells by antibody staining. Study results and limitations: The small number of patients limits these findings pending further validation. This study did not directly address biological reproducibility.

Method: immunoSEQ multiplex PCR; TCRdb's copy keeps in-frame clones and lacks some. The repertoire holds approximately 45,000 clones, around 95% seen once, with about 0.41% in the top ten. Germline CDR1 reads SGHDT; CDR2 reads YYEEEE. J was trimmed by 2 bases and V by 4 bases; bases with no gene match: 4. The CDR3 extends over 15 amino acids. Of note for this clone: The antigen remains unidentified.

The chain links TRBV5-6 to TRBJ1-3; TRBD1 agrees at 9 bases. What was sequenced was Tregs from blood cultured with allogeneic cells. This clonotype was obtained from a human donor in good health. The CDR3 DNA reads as TGTGCCAGCAGCCTGCGACAGGGGGCTGGAAACACCATATATTTT. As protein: CASSLRQGAGNTIYF.